This TCR beta chain appears in the sequencing data of a study of response to subunit inactivated influenza vaccine. Overall study findings and caveats: The study's authors posited that every seasonal influenza vaccination enlists few new T cells.

From the RT-PCR reads, TCRdb called clonotypes with MiXCR, one entry per CDR3 protein. The sample consists of a few hundred thousand distinct CDR3 sequences, 14% of them appearing once. V was trimmed by 5 bases and J by 5 bases, leaving 15 bases between them. This CDR3 comprises 14 residues. The germline CDR1 and CDR2 sequences are KGHSH and LQKENI. This clonotype was detected only a few times. The target antigen is unknown. V gene TRBV18 combines with J gene TRBJ1-1; tentative D call: TRBD1 (6 bases). Sequences were derived from PBMCs from blood, sampled roughly 12 days after vaccination. This TCR was sampled from a man between 45 and 60 years old who received an inactivated influenza vaccine. CDR3 nucleotides: TGTGCCAGCTCAGGACAGTCCACGGGGACTGAAGCTTTCTTT. Its protein is CASSGQSTGTEAFF.